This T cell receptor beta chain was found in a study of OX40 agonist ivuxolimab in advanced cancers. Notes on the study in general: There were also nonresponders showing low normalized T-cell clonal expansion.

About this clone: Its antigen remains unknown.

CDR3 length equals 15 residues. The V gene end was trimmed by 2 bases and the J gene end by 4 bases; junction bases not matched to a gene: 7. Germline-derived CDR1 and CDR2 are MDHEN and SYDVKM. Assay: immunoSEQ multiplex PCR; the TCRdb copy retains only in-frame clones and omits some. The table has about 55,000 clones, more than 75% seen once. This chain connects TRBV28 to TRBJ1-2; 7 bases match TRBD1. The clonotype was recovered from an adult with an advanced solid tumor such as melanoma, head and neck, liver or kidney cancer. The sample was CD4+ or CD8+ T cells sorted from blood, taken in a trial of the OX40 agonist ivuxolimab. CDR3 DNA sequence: TGTGCCAGCAGTTTAGACAGGGCAGACGGCTATGGCTACACCTTC. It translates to CASSLDRADGYGYTF.